The 5 T cell receptor beta chains below come from one sample, sequenced in a study of T-cell reconstitution after alpha-beta-depleted transplantation in children. The TCRbeta library incorporated unique molecular identifiers. MiXCR was run by TCRdb on the PCR reads, yielding one entry per CDR3 protein. The data show 490,000 or so distinct CDR3 sequences, about 11% seen once. The material was PBMCs, obtained before TCRalphabeta/CD19-depleted stem cell transplant. The source is a child aged 2-15 years with inherited bone marrow failure, due to receive a stem cell transplant.

This clonotype was detected many times. This rearrangement joins TRBV29-1 to TRBJ1-1; D ambiguous. This CDR3 is 15 amino acids long. CDR1 is SQVTM and CDR2 is ANQGSEA in the germline V gene. Trimming stripped 0 bases from V and 5 bases from J, with 16 bases between. CDR3 DNA: TGCAGCGTTGAAGATCTAGGGAGCGTGGAGACTGAAGCTTTCTTT. Amino acid sequence: CSVEDLGSVETEAFF. Drawing the rest from reference TRBV29-1 and TRBJ1-1, the complete variable domain is SAVISQKPSRDICQRGTSLTIQCQVDSQVTMMFWYRQQPGQSLTLIATANQGSEATYESGFVIDKFPISRPNLTFSTLTVSNMSPEDSSIYLCSVEDLGSVETEAFFGQGTRLTVV.

The rearrangement links TRBV4-1 to TRBJ1-6, with D possibly being TRBD1 (5 bases). This CDR3 region has 16 residues. The germline CDR1 and CDR2 sequences are MGHRA and YSYEKL. Between the trimmed V and J ends, which lost 0 bases and 8 bases, there was a span of 14 bases. The CDR3 bases are TGCGCCAGCAGCCAAGAAGAGGCAGGGCCTTATTCACCCCTCCACTTT. This gives the protein CASSQEEAGPYSPLHF.

This clonotype was detected a few times. This sequence joins TRBV6-2 or TRBV6-3 and TRBJ1-2; D may be TRBD1 (5 bases). V shed 2 bases and J shed 2 bases, with 12 bases lying between them. CDR1 and CDR2 from the germline V gene are MNHEY and SVGEGT. The CDR3 loop spans 15 amino acids. The DNA for the CDR3 is TGTGCCAGCAGTTACGTTTTTGGGGGAAACTATGGCTACACCTTC. Protein: CASSYVFGGNYGYTF.

This clonotype was seen more than once but under ten times. This chain connects TRBV5-1 to TRBJ2-1, with 7 bases aligning to TRBD1. The CDR3 consists of 15 residues. Germline lookup yields CDR1 SGHRS and CDR2 YFSETQ. Germline trimming cut 3 bases from V and 5 bases from J; bases unmatched to any gene: 8. The CDR3 DNA reads TGCGCCAGCAGCTCACCCAGGGGGTCCCACAATGAGCAGTTCTTC. This translates into CASSSPRGSHNEQFF.

The table lists this clonotype with a few counts. V gene TRBV24-1 combines with J gene TRBJ2-1, with D possibly being TRBD2 (7 bases). Trimming cost V 3 bases and J 5 bases, with 19 bases left between them. The CDR3 runs to 17 residues. In germline, CDR1 is KGHDR, CDR2 SFDVKD. The CDR3 DNA reads TGTGCCACCAGTGATCCCCCGAGGGGAGGGGACAACAATGAGCAGTTCTTC. Translated: CATSDPPRGGDNNEQFF.